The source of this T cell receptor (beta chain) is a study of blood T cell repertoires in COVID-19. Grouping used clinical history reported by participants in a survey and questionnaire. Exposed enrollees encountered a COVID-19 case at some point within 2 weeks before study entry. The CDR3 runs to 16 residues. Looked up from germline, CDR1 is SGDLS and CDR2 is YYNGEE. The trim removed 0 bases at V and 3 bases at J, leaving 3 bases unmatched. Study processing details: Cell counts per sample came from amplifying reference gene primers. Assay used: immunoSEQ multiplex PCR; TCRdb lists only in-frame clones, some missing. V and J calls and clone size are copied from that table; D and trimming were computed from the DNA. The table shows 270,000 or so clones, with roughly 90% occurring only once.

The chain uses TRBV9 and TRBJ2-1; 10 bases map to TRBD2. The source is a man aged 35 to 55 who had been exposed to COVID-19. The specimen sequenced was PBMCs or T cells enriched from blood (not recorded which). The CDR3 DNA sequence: TGTGCCAGCAGCGTAGCTAGCGGGAGTTTCTACAATGAGCAGTTCTTC. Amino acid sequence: CASSVASGSFYNEQFF.